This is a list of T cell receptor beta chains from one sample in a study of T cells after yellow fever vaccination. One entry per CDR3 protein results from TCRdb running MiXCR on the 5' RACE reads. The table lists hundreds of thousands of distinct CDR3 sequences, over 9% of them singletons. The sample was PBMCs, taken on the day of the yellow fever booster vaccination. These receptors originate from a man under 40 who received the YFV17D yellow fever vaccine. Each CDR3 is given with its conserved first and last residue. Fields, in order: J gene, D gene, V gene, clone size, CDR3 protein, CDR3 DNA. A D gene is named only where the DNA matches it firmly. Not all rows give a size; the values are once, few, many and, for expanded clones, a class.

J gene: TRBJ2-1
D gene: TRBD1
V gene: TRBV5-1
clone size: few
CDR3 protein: CASSPGQTFNEQFF
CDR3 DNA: TGCGCCAGCAGCCCGGGACAGACTTTCAATGAGCAGTTCTTC

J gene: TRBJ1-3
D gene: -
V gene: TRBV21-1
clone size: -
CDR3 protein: CARRGCGRNTIYF
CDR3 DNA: TGTGCCAGAAGGGGTTGCGGTCGAAACACCATATATTTT

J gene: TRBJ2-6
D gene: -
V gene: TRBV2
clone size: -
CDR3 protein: CASMRSPGANVLTF
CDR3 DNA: TGTGCCAGCATGCGGAGCCCTGGGGCCAACGTCCTGACTTTC

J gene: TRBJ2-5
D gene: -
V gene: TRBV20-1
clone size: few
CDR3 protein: CSANRGEETQYF
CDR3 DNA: TGCAGTGCTAATAGGGGAGAAGAGACCCAGTACTTC

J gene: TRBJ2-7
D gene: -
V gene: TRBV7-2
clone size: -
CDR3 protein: CASSLAIIREQYF
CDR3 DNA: TGTGCCAGCAGCTTAGCGATCATTCGCGAGCAGTACTTC

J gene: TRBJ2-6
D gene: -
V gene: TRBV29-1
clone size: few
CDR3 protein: CSVEDKEKLSGANVLTF
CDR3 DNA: TGCAGCGTGGAAGACAAGGAAAAACTCTCTGGGGCCAACGTCCTGACTTTC

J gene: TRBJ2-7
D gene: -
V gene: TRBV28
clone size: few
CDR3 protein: CASSFPGTGPYEQYF
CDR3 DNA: TGTGCCAGCAGTTTCCCCGGGACGGGACCCTACGAGCAGTACTTC

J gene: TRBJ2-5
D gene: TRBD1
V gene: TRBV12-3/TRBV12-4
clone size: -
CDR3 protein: CASSQPTGQKETQYF
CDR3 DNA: TGTGCCAGCAGCCAACCGACGGGACAGAAAGAGACCCAGTACTTC

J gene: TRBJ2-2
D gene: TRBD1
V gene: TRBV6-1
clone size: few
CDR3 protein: CASSKTGGSSGGELFF
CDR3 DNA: TGTGCCAGCAGTAAAACAGGGGGCTCGTCGGGCGGGGAGCTGTTTTTT

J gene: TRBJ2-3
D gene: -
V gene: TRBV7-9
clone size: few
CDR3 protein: CASSLVGSGYTQYF
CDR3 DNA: TGTGCCAGCAGCTTAGTCGGGAGCGGGTATACGCAGTATTTT

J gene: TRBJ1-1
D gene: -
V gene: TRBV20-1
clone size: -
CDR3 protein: CSARDNKNTINTEAFF
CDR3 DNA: TGCAGTGCTAGAGATAACAAGAATACCATCAACACTGAAGCTTTCTTT

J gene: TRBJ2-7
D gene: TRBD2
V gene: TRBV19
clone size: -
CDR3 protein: CASKGSGRHVGEQYF
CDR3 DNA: TGTGCCAGTAAGGGTAGCGGGAGGCACGTCGGCGAGCAGTACTTC

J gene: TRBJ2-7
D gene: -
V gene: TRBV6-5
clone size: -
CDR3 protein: CASSWEGGSKQYF
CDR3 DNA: TGTGCCAGCAGTTGGGAGGGGGGTTCTAAGCAGTACTTC

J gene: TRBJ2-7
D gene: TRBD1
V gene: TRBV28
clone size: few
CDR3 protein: CASSLDRRAEQYF
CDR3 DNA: TGTGCCAGCAGTTTGGACAGGCGGGCCGAGCAGTACTTC

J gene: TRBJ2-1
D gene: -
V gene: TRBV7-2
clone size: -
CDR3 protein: CASSLRFQNEQFF
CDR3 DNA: TGTGCCAGCAGCTTGCGATTCCAGAATGAGCAGTTCTTC

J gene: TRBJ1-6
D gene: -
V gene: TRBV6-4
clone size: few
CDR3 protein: CASSDLGSGAGGPLHF
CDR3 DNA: TGTGCCAGCAGTGACTTGGGCTCGGGGGCAGGTGGACCCCTCCACTTT

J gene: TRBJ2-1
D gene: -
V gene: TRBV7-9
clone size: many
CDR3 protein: CASSSRDLYNEQFF
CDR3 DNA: TGTGCCAGCAGCTCACGGGACCTTTACAATGAGCAGTTCTTC

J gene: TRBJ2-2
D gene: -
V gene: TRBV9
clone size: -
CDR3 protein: CASSVSGNGELFF
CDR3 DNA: TGTGCCAGCAGCGTTAGCGGCAACGGGGAGCTGTTTTTT

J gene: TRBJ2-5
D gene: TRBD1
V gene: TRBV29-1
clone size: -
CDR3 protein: CSGTTGVPRETQYF
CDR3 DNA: TGCAGCGGCACCACAGGGGTTCCTAGAGAGACCCAGTACTTC

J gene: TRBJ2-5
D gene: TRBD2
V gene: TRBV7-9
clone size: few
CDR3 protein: CASSLHYGLAGVETQYF
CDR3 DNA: TGTGCCAGCAGCCTTCATTATGGACTAGCGGGAGTAGAGACCCAGTACTTC

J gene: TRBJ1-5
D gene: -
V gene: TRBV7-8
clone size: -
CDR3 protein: CASSLGVYPQPQHF
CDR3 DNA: TGTGCCAGCAGCTTAGGGGTATACCCCCAGCCCCAGCATTTT

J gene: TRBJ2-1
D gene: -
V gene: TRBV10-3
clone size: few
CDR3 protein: CAISEYYEQFF
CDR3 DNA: TGTGCCATCAGTGAATATTATGAGCAGTTCTTC

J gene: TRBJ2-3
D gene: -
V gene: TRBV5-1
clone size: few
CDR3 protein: CASSFTAGTTDTQYF
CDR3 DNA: TGCGCCAGCAGCTTTACAGCGGGGACAACAGATACGCAGTATTTT

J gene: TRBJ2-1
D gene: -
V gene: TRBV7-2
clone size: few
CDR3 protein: CASSEAGGYNEQFF
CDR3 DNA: TGTGCCAGCAGCGAAGCGGGCGGCTACAATGAGCAGTTCTTC

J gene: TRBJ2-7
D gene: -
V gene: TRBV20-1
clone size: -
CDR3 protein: CSATTTESYEQYF
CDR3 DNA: TGCAGTGCTACTACGACAGAGTCCTACGAGCAGTACTTC

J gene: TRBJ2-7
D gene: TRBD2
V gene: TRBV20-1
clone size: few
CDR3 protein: CSASSGGALYEQYF
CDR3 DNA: TGCAGTGCTAGTAGCGGGGGGGCCCTTTACGAGCAGTACTTC

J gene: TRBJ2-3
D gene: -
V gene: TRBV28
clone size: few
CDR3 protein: CASCTGVPDTQYF
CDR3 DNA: TGTGCCAGCTGTACGGGAGTCCCAGATACGCAGTATTTT

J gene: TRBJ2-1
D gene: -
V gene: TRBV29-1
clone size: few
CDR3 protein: CSVPPGVPGHRDEQFF
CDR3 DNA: TGCAGCGTTCCTCCTGGGGTGCCGGGCCATCGAGATGAGCAGTTCTTC

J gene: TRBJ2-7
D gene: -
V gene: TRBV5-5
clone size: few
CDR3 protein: CASSRWSGVRAEEQYF
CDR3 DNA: TGTGCCAGCAGCCGGTGGTCAGGGGTTCGGGCGGAAGAGCAGTACTTC

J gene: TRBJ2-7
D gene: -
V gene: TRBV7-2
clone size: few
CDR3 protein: CASSPRPGTKKYEQYF
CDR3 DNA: TGTGCCAGCAGCCCCCGGCCCGGGACAAAGAAATACGAGCAGTACTTC

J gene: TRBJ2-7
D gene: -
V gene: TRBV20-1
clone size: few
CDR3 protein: CSAREDRPYEQYF
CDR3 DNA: TGCAGTGCTAGAGAGGACAGACCCTACGAGCAGTACTTC

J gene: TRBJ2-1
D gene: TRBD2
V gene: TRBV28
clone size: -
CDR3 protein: CASLPLAGTEDTYNEQFF
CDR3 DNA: TGTGCCAGCCTCCCGCTAGCGGGAACCGAAGATACCTACAATGAGCAGTTCTTC

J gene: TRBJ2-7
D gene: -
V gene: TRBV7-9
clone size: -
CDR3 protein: CASSFRGSSSYEQYF
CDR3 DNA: TGTGCCAGCAGCTTCAGGGGCTCGAGCTCCTACGAGCAGTACTTC

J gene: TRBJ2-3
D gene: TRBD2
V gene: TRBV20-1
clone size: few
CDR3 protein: CSAGSGSRTDTQYF
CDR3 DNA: TGCAGTGCTGGTAGCGGGAGCCGAACAGATACGCAGTATTTT

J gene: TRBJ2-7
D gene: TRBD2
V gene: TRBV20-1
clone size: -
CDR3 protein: CSASSGLAGARLYEQYF
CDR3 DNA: TGCAGTGCTAGTTCCGGGCTAGCGGGAGCCCGGCTCTACGAGCAGTACTTC

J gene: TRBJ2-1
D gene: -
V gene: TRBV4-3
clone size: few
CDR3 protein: CASSLNGRVRGHEQFF
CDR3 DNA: TGCGCCAGCAGCCTCAATGGCAGGGTTCGAGGGCATGAGCAGTTCTTC

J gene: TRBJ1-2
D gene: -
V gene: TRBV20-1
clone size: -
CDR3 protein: CSARTGTSYGYTF
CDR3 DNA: TGCAGTGCTAGAACCGGGACAAGCTATGGCTACACCTTC

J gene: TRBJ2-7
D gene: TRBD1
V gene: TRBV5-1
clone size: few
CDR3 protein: CASSHKPRDRVPVQQYF
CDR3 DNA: TGCGCCAGCAGCCACAAACCCCGGGACAGGGTCCCCGTTCAGCAGTACTTC

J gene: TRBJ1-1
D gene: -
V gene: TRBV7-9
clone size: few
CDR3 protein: CASSLFGTNTEAFF
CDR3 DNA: TGTGCCAGCAGCTTATTTGGGACGAACACTGAAGCTTTCTTT

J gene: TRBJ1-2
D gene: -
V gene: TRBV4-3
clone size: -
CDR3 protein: CASSQDSREVGYTF
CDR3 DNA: TGCGCCAGCAGCCAAGATAGCAGGGAAGTCGGCTACACCTTC

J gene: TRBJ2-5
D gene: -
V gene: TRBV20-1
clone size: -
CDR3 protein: CSARDLSEGAVLETQYF
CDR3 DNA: TGCAGTGCTAGAGATCTTTCGGAGGGAGCCGTTTTAGAGACCCAGTACTTC

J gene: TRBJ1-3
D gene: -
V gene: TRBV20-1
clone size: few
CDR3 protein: CSASSSGNTIYF
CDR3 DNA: TGCAGTGCTAGTAGCTCTGGAAACACCATATATTTT

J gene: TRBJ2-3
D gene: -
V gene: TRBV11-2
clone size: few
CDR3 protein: CASSSFSHDTQYF
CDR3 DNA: TGTGCCAGCAGCTCATTTAGTCACGATACGCAGTATTTT

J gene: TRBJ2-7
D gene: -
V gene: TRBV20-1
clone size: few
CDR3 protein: CSATQGATPYEQYF
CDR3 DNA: TGCAGTGCCACACAGGGAGCGACTCCCTACGAGCAGTACTTC

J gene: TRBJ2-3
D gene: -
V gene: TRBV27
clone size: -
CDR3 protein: CASSREMADTQYF
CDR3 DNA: TGTGCCAGCAGTCGGGAGATGGCAGATACGCAGTATTTT

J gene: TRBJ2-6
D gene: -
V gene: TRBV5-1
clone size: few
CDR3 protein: CASSLENSHRSGANVLTF
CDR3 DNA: TGCGCCAGCAGCTTAGAGAACAGCCATCGTTCTGGGGCCAACGTCCTGACTTTC

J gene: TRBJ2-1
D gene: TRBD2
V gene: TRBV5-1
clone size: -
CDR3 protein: CASSAGGTRSNEQFF
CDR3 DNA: TGCGCCAGCAGCGCGGGCGGGACTAGGAGCAATGAGCAGTTCTTC

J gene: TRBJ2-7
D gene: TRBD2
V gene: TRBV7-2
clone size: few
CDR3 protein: CASSSRGGMAYEQYF
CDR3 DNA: TGTGCCAGCAGCTCCCGGGGGGGGATGGCCTACGAGCAGTACTTC

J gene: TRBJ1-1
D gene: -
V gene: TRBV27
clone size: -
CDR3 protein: CASSQLRGGMGNTEAFF
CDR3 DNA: TGTGCCAGCAGCCAACTTCGCGGGGGCATGGGGAACACTGAAGCTTTCTTT

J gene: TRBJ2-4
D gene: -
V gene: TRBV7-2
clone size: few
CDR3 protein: CASSHRGSPLAKNIQYF
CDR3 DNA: TGTGCCAGCAGCCACCGGGGTTCCCCACTAGCCAAAAACATTCAGTACTTC

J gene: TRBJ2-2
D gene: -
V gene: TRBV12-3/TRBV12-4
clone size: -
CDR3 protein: CASSFRGAINTGELFF
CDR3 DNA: TGTGCCAGCAGTTTCAGAGGAGCGATTAACACCGGGGAGCTGTTTTTT

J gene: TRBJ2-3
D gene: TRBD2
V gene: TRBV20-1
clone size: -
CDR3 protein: CSAPGTSGADTQYF
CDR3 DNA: TGCAGTGCTCCCGGGACTAGCGGAGCAGATACGCAGTATTTT

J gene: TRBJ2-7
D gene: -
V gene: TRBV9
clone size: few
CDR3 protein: CASSVDLKTYEQYF
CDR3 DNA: TGTGCCAGCAGCGTAGACCTGAAAACCTACGAGCAGTACTTC